This T cell receptor beta chain was obtained from a study of beta chain features in type 1 diabetes. This CDR3 region has 14 residues. The V gene's germline CDR1 is SGHTA and CDR2 FQGNSA. V was shortened by 1 base and J by 1 base, with 7 bases between the two germline ends. Sorting with CD45RO/CCR7/CD25/CD127/CD95/CD27 yielded naive, central memory, regulatory and stem-like memory CD4+ cells. This clone came up a few times. Its antigen is unknown. Study-wide results and caveats: Among all four CD4+ subsets, Type 1 diabetes patients had TCRB CDR3s that were moderately but significantly shorter.

The entirety of the isolated RNA underwent reverse transcription, so expressed TCRB transcripts were sequenced. The table came from immunoSEQ multiplex PCR; TCRdb's copy has only in-frame clones and leaves some out. The table shows hundreds of thousands of clones, with roughly 13% occurring only once. Sequencing was done on a sample of naive CD4+ T cells from blood. The receptor's source is a man between 18 and 35 years old with type 1 diabetes. The chain is built from TRBV7-2 and TRBJ1-2; perhaps TRBD1 as D (6 bases). CDR3 nucleotide sequence: TGTGCCAGCAGCTTAGGAGGGGGTAACTATGGCTACACCTTC. Its protein product is CASSLGGGNYGYTF.